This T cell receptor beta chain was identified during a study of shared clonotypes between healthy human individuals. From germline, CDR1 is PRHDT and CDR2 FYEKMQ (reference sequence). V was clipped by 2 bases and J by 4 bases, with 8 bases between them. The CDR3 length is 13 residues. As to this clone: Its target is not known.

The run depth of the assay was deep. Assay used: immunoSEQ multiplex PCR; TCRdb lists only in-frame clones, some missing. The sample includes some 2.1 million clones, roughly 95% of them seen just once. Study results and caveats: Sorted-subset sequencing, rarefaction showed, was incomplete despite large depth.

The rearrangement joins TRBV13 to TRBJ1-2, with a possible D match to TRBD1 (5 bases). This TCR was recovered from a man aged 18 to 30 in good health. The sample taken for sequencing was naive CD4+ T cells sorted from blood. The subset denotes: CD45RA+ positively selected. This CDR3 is CASSLQGTYGYTF. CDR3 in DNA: TGTGCCAGCAGCTTACAGGGTACCTATGGCTACACCTTC.